The rows below give T cell receptor beta chains drawn from one sample of a study of blood T cell repertoires in COVID-19. Profiled with immunoSEQ multiplex PCR; TCRdb holds only in-frame clones, not every one. The sample records 120,000 to 150,000 clones, 75% to 90% being singletons. Sample: peripheral blood. These receptors were obtained from a human donor in a cohort sampled during active COVID-19. The CDR3 runs from the conserved cysteine through the conserved F or W. The order of the fields is V gene, D gene, clone size, J gene, CDR3 DNA, CDR3 protein. The D gene is left open where the match is weak. The listing skips clone size in some rows; elsewhere it reads once, few, many or a size class.

TRBV15	TRBD1	-	TRBJ2-5	TGTGCCACCAGCAGAGGGCCGGACAGGGGGCGGGGGGAGACCCAGTACTTC	CATSRGPDRGRGETQYF
TRBV23-1	-	-	TRBJ2-3	TGCGCCAGCAGTCAAACAGGACCATACACAGATACGCAGTATTTT	CASSQTGPYTDTQYF
TRBV6-6	TRBD1	-	TRBJ2-1	TGTGCCAGCAGAAAAGGGGGCATGGCATACAATGAGCAGTTCTTC	CASRKGGMAYNEQFF
TRBV29-1	-	-	TRBJ1-1	TGCAGCGTTGAAGGTCCCGACAGAGTCTCTGAAGCTTTCTTT	CSVEGPDRVSEAFF
TRBV5-1	TRBD1	-	TRBJ2-2	TGCGCCAGCAGGCATGACAGGGGGCGGGGGGAGCTGTTTTTT	CASRHDRGRGELFF
TRBV30	-	-	TRBJ1-1	-	CAWDVGTGSGFF
TRBV28	-	-	TRBJ2-7	TGTGCCAGCAGTTTAAGGGGCTACTCCTTACCATACGAGCAGTACTTC	CASSLRGYSLPYEQYF
TRBV25-1	-	once	TRBJ1-4	TGTGCCAGCAGTGAATCGAGGTCGGATGAAAAACTGTTTTTT	CASSESRSDEKLFF
TRBV11-3	TRBD1	-	TRBJ2-3	TGTGCCAGCAGCCACAGGGGGCGGGGAGATACGCAGTATTTT	CASSHRGRGDTQYF
TRBV19	-	-	TRBJ1-1	TGTGCCAGTAGTCCGCGACAGAACACTGAAGCTTTCTTT	CASSPRQNTEAFF
TRBV28	-	-	TRBJ2-3	TGTGCCAGCCCGAAGGCGGGGACCTTAGGCCTGGATACGCAGTATTTT	CASPKAGTLGLDTQYF
TRBV21-1	-	-	TRBJ1-1	TGTGCCAGCAGCAAACAAGGGACAGGGGGCCAGGCTGAAGCTTTCTTT	CASSKQGTGGQAEAFF
TRBV4-1	TRBD2	-	TRBJ2-3	TGCGCCAGCAGCCCAGGTCAACTAGCGGAGAACACAGATACGCAGTATTTT	CASSPGQLAENTDTQYF
TRBV28	-	-	TRBJ1-6	TGTGCCAGCAGTTTTACAGGGTCGGTTTATTCACCCCTCCACTTT	CASSFTGSVYSPLHF
TRBV4-2	TRBD1	-	TRBJ1-1	TGTGCCAGCAGCCATCCAACAGGGGTCACTGAAGCTTTCTTT	CASSHPTGVTEAFF
TRBV5-5	-	-	TRBJ1-5	TGTGCCAGCAGCTTGGCCAGGGTTGGGCAGCCCCAGCATTTT	CASSLARVGQPQHF
TRBV7-9	TRBD1	-	TRBJ1-1	TGTGCCAGCAGCTTTGGGGACAGGCCGAACACTGAAGCTTTCTTT	CASSFGDRPNTEAFF
TRBV5-1	-	-	TRBJ2-2	TGCGCCAGCAGCTCCTCTCTAGCATCCGGGGAGCTGTTTTTT	CASSSSLASGELFF
TRBV12-3/TRBV12-4	-	-	TRBJ1-5	TGTGCCAGCAGTTTCGGGCAGGGTCAGCCCCAGCATTTT	CASSFGQGQPQHF
TRBV5-1	TRBD1	-	TRBJ2-3	TGCGCCAGCAGCCTGAAGACAGGGGGAGGCGAAGATACGCAGTATTTT	CASSLKTGGGEDTQYF
TRBV6-5	TRBD2	-	TRBJ2-2	TGTGCCAGCAGTTACGGGGCTAGCGGGAACACCGGGGAGCTGTTTTTT	CASSYGASGNTGELFF
TRBV29-1	TRBD2	once	TRBJ2-5	TGCAGCGTTGAACCAGCGGGAGGAGGTGGGACCCAGTACTTC	CSVEPAGGGGTQYF
TRBV18	TRBD2	-	TRBJ2-2	TGTGCCAGCTCACCACAAGCGGGGGGATCCCAGAACACCGGGGAGCTGTTTTTT	CASSPQAGGSQNTGELFF
TRBV11-3	TRBD2	-	TRBJ2-5	TGTGCCAGCAGCTCGACTAGCGGGAGGGGTGAGACCCAGTACTTC	CASSSTSGRGETQYF
TRBV6-5	-	-	TRBJ1-3	TGTGCCAGCAGCGAGGACAGACCTGGAAACACCATATATTTT	CASSEDRPGNTIYF